This T cell receptor beta chain was sequenced in a study of T-cell memory formation after mild COVID-19. Study details: TCR clustering was largely donor specific. Study conclusions and caveats: Contracting CD4+ clones sat mainly in CM and EM; CD8+ in EMRA.

Looked up from germline, CDR1 is DFQATT and CDR2 is SNEGSKA (reference sequence). After removal of 6 bases from V and 6 bases from J, the junction contained 7 bases not matched to a gene. The CDR3 runs 12 residues. A single record per CDR3 protein comes from TCRdb applying MiXCR to the 5' RACE reads. The repertoire consists of 300,000 or so distinct CDR3 sequences, with under 20% occurring once and the leading ten covering roughly 24%. Points on this clonotype: Its antigen is unknown.

This rearrangement joins TRBV20-1 to TRBJ2-7; TRBD1 matches at 8 bases. The specimen was PBMCs or a T cell subset sorted from them (not recorded which). The source is a man aged 18 to 35 who had mild COVID-19 (a few samples of this study predate the infection). Cell type and time point are not known. The DNA of the CDR3 is TGCAGTGCCCGACAGGGGTTCGGCGAGCAGTACTTC. The encoded protein is CSARQGFGEQYF.